What follows are 23 T cell receptor beta chains derived from one specimen sequenced in a study of beta chain features in type 1 diabetes. The investigators reverse transcribed all of the isolated RNA, so they sequenced expressed TCRB transcripts. Sequencing used immunoSEQ multiplex PCR; TCRdb keeps in-frame clones, though not all of them. In the table there are about 360,000 clones, about 12% of which are singletons. The specimen sequenced was naive CD4+ T cells from blood. Source of these receptors: a man aged 18 to 35 in good health.

This clone showed up just a few times. The V gene is TRBV28, the J gene TRBJ1-3, with 9 bases matching TRBD1. Germline assignment: CDR1 MDHEN and CDR2 SYDVKM. CDR3 length: 18 amino acids. CDR3 bases: TGTAGCTGCCGCAGGGAAGGGACAGGGTCACACTCTGGAAACACCATATATTTT. Translation gives CSCRREGTGSHSGNTIYF.

The rearrangement uses TRBV30 and TRBJ1-1; a possible D gene is TRBD1 (6 bases). The CDR3 runs to 16 residues. Trimming took 2 bases from V and 2 from J, leaving 18 bases between them. The germline V gene has CDR1 GTSNPN and CDR2 SVGIG (reference sequence). The CDR3 region is CAWSKGWGLSNTEAFF. The CDR3 DNA sequence: TGTGCCTGGAGTAAAGGGTGGGGGCTATCCAACACTGAAGCTTTCTTT.

In its sample, this clone was seen a few times. The CDR3 here is CAWSGGERYEQYF. In DNA, the CDR3 is TGTGCCTGGAGTGGGGGGGAGAGGTACGAGCAGTACTTC. The V and J genes are TRBV30 and TRBJ2-7, with TRBD2 as a possible D gene (6 bases). The germline V gene has CDR1 GTSNPN and CDR2 SVGIG (reference sequence). CDR3 length: 13 amino acids. The V and J ends lost 1 base and 4 bases respectively, with 11 bases between them.

This clone came up a few times. The V and J genes are TRBV28 and TRBJ2-4; 7 bases are a match to TRBD2. J was trimmed by 0 bases and V by 2 bases; bases with no gene match: 4. The CDR3 is made up of 16 amino acids. Germline-derived CDR1 and CDR2 are MDHEN and SYDVKM. CDR3 protein: CASSLVGGEAKNIQYF. The CDR3 DNA follows: TGTGCCAGCAGTTTAGTGGGGGGGGAAGCCAAAAACATTCAGTACTTC.

This clone turned up a few times. The V call is TRBV7-2, the J call TRBJ2-5; no definite D call. CDR1 is SGHTA and CDR2 is FQGNSA in the germline V gene. Trimming stripped 1 base from V and 0 bases from J, with 9 bases between. This CDR3 spans 15 amino acids. The CDR3: CASSLVYGYQETQYF. CDR3 sequence (DNA): TGTGCCAGCAGCTTAGTGTACGGGTACCAAGAGACCCAGTACTTC.

The gene calls are TRBV27 and TRBJ2-1; D might be TRBD1 (5 bases). CDR3 length: 17 residues. The germline gives CDR1 MNHEY, CDR2 SMNVEV (reference sequence). V was trimmed by 3 bases and J by 3 bases, leaving 18 bases between them. CDR3 nucleotides: TGTGCCAGCAGTTTCGGAGCGACAGTCCTGGACTACAATGAGCAGTTCTTC. It translates to CASSFGATVLDYNEQFF.

This chain uses TRBV7-2 with TRBJ2-7; 7 nucleotides line up with TRBD1. Germline CDR1 is SGHTA and CDR2 is FQGNSA. The CDR3 sequence is 13 residues long. V lost 2 bases, J lost 5 bases, and 3 bases stayed unmatched. CDR3 loop: CASSLRGLNEQYF. The DNA of the CDR3 is TGTGCCAGCAGCTTAAGGGGGCTCAACGAGCAGTACTTC.

The rearrangement links TRBV5-6 to TRBJ1-6; possibly TRBD1 for D (6 bases). Deletions cut 2 bases from V and 1 base from J, with 10 bases between. This CDR3 contains 16 residues. Germline V gene sequence: CDR1 SGHDT, CDR2 YYEEEE. DNA of the CDR3: TGTGCCAGCAGCTTAGCGAGGGGGTCCTATAATTCACCCCTCCACTTT. This sequence encodes CASSLARGSYNSPLHF.

CDR3 DNA sequence: TGTGCCAGCTCACCGAGACAGGGGGGGAACCAAGAGACCCAGTACTTC. Amino acid sequence: CASSPRQGGNQETQYF. The chain uses TRBV18 and TRBJ2-5; 9 bases align to TRBD1. V shed 3 bases and J 0 bases; nucleotides not matched to a gene: 5. Germline lookup yields CDR1 KGHSH and CDR2 LQKENI. This CDR3 is 16 amino acids long.

CDR3 sequence reads: CSGSGGALLETQYF. The CDR3 DNA sequence: TGCAGCGGGAGCGGGGGGGCTTTATTAGAGACCCAGTACTTC. The gene calls are TRBV29-1 and TRBJ2-5, with 10 nucleotides matching TRBD2. Losses at the gene ends were 7 bases for V and 4 bases for J; bases not matched to a gene: 9. The V gene's germline CDR1 is SQVTM and CDR2 ANQGSEA. The CDR3 totals 14 residues.

This clone was detected a few times. The chain uses TRBV6-4 and TRBJ2-7; TRBD2 aligns across 14 bases. J lost 4 bases, V lost 5 bases, and 4 bases had no gene match. This CDR3 spans 15 amino acids. Per the germline V gene, CDR1 is MRHNA and CDR2 is SNTAGT. CDR3 DNA: TGTGCCAGCAGTAGACTAGCGGGAGGGGTTTACGAGCAGTACTTC. This sequence encodes CASSRLAGGVYEQYF.

V and J are TRBV7-9 and TRBJ1-4; 7 nucleotides line up with TRBD1. The CDR3 has 14 amino acids. Trimming at V came to 5 bases and at J to 8 bases, leaving 8 bases not matched to a gene. Germline V lookup: CDR1 SEHNR, CDR2 FQNEAQ (reference sequence). The DNA of the CDR3 is TGTGCCAGCAGCCCACAACAGGGGCGGGAAAAACTGTTTTTT. Its protein product is CASSPQQGREKLFF.

The chain couples TRBV6-1 to TRBJ1-4, with D maybe TRBD1 (6 bases). There are 13 residues in the CDR3. V was trimmed by 10 bases and J by 6 bases, leaving 15 bases between them. From germline, CDR1 is MNHNS and CDR2 SASEGT. The CDR3 sequence: CAIEDRNDEKLFF. The CDR3 nucleotides read TGTGCCATTGAAGACAGGAACGATGAAAAACTGTTTTTT.

The rearrangement joins TRBV18 to TRBJ1-2; maybe TRBD1 (6 bases). This CDR3 is 14 amino acids long. The germline V and J ends were trimmed by 3 bases and 5 bases, with 13 bases remaining between them. Germline CDR1 KGHSH, CDR2 LQKENI. The CDR3 nucleotides read TGTGCCAGCTCACCGCCGACAGGTGGATATGGCTACACCTTC. Its translation is CASSPPTGGYGYTF.

The table lists this clone with a few counts. The J gene is TRBJ1-1, the V gene TRBV5-1, with D hard to call. This CDR3 comprises 15 residues. CDR1 is SGHRS, CDR2 YFSETQ, per germline. The ends were cut back, 2 bases at V and 0 bases at J, with 11 bases in the middle. Written as DNA, the CDR3 is TGCGCCAGCAGCTTTCGTCGGAGCATGAACACTGAAGCTTTCTTT. It yields the protein CASSFRRSMNTEAFF.

This clone has a count of ten or more. The J gene is TRBJ2-7, the V gene TRBV29-1; 9 bases agree with TRBD1. Germline CDR1 reads SQVTM; CDR2 reads ANQGSEA. This CDR3 has 13 amino acids. Unmatched junction bases numbered 0, after V lost 0 bases and J lost 3 bases. The CDR3 here is CSVEEGQGYEQYF. The CDR3, as DNA: TGCAGCGTTGAAGAGGGACAGGGCTACGAGCAGTACTTC.

The rearrangement links TRBV4-2 to TRBJ2-7; 7 bases map to TRBD2. The CDR3 is made up of 16 amino acids. Per germline, CDR1 LGHNA and CDR2 YNFKEQ. The J segment lost 2 bases and the V segment lost 1 base, leaving 8 bases of the junction unmatched. The CDR3 region is CASSQGVGGIAYEQYF. CDR3 bases: TGTGCCAGCAGCCAAGGCGTGGGAGGGATCGCCTACGAGCAGTACTTC.

This rearrangement joins TRBV13 to TRBJ2-7; 7 bases are shared with TRBD1. CDR3 length: 16 amino acids. The V gene end was trimmed by 1 base and the J gene end by 4 bases; junction bases not matched to a gene: 10. Germline V CDR1 and CDR2: PRHDT, FYEKMQ (reference sequence). The CDR3 nucleotides read TGTGCCAGCAGCTTAGCTACTACAGGGGATGGGTACGAGCAGTACTTC. Protein sequence: CASSLATTGDGYEQYF.

The J gene is TRBJ2-7, the V gene TRBV18; D not certain. Deletions cut 6 bases from V and 2 bases from J, with 11 bases between. The CDR3 contains 13 residues. Germline lookup yields CDR1 KGHSH and CDR2 LQKENI. The CDR3 coding sequence is TGTGCCAGCTCCCATAGAACCCCCTACGAGCAGTACTTC. Its translation is CASSHRTPYEQYF.

The CDR3 DNA follows: TGTGCCAGTAGTATCACTGGGACAGGGGTAGTGAGGGAGCAGTACTTC. The encoded protein is CASSITGTGVVREQYF. The V gene is TRBV19, the J gene TRBJ2-7, with 10 nucleotides matching TRBD1. V lost 3 bases and J lost 7; bases outside the gene matches: 12. This CDR3 has 16 residues. The germline gives CDR1 LNHDA, CDR2 SQIVND (reference sequence).

V and J are TRBV7-2 and TRBJ1-5; TRBD1 might be the D (5 bases). CDR1 is SGHTA and CDR2 is FQGNSA in the germline V gene. The germline V and J ends were trimmed by 1 base and 7 bases, with 11 bases remaining between them. The CDR3 has 14 amino acids. DNA for the CDR3: TGTGCCAGCAGCTTAGACAGGTTGGGACAGCCCCAGCATTTT. Its translation: CASSLDRLGQPQHF.

The chain couples TRBV20-1 to TRBJ1-2; no definite D call. CDR3 size: 11 residues. Looked up from germline, CDR1 is DFQATT and CDR2 is SNEGSKA (reference sequence). The CDR3 is CSPGRFYGYTF. CDR3 coding DNA: TGCTCCCCGGGAAGGTTTTATGGCTACACCTTC.

This chain uses TRBV6-5 with TRBJ1-5; the match to TRBD1 covers 10 bases. J was trimmed by 6 bases and V by 6 bases; bases with no gene match: 5. Looked up from germline, CDR1 is MNHEY and CDR2 is SVGAGI. The CDR3 has 14 residues. CDR3 coding DNA: TGTGCCAGCAGCCCCGACAGGGGGCTTCAGCCCCAGCATTTT. Protein: CASSPDRGLQPQHF.